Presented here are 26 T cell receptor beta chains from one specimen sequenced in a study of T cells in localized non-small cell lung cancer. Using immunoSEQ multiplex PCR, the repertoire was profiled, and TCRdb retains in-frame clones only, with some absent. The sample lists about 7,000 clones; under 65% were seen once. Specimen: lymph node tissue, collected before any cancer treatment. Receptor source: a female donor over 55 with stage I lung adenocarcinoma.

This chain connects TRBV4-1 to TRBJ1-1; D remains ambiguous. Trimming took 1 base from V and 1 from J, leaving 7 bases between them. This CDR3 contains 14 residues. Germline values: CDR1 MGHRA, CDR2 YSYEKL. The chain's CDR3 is CASSQVAGNTEAFF. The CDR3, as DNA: TGCGCCAGCAGCCAAGTAGCAGGGAACACTGAAGCTTTCTTT.

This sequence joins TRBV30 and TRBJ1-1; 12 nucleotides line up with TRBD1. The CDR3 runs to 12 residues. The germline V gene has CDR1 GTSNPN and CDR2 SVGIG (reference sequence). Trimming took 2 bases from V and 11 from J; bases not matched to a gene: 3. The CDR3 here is CAWSTGQGAAFF. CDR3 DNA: TGTGCCTGGAGTACGGGACAGGGGGCGGCTTTCTTT. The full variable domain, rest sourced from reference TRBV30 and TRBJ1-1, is SQTIHQWPATLVQPVGSPLSLECTVEGTSNPNLYWYRQAAGRGLQLLFYSVGIGQISSEVPQNLSASRPQDRQFILSSKKLLLSDSGFYLCAWSTGQGAAFFGQGTRLTVV.

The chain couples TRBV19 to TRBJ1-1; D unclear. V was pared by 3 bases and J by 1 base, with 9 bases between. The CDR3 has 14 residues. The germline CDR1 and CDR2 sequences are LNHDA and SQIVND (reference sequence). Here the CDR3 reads CASSIRAGNTEAFF. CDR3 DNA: TGTGCCAGTAGTATTCGGGCGGGGAACACTGAAGCTTTCTTT.

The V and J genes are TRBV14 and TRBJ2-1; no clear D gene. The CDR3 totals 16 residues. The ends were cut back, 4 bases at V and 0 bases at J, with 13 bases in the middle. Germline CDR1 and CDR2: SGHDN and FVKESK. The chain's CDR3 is CASSPPIISSYNEQFF. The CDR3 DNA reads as TGTGCCAGCAGCCCTCCAATAATTAGCTCCTACAATGAGCAGTTCTTC.

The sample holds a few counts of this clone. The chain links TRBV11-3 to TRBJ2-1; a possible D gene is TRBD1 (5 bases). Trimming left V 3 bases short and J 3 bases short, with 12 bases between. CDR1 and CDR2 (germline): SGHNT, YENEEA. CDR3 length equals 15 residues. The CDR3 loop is CASSLFGQGYNEQFF. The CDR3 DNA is TGTGCCAGCAGCTTGTTCGGGCAGGGCTACAATGAGCAGTTCTTC.

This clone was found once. In DNA, the CDR3 is TGTGCCTGGAGTGTGCCAGGGACTTCTAATGAAAAACTGTTTTTT. It encodes CAWSVPGTSNEKLFF. This chain connects TRBV30 to TRBJ1-4; the D gene is possibly TRBD1 (5 bases). The CDR3 is 15 amino acids. V shed 0 bases and J shed 3 bases, with 11 bases lying between them. Germline CDR1 and CDR2: GTSNPN and SVGIG (reference sequence).

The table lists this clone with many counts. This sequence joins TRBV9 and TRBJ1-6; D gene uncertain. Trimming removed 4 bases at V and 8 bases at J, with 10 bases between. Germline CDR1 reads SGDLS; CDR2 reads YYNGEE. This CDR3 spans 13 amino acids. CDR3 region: CASSFFQHSPLHF. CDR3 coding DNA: TGTGCCAGCAGCTTTTTCCAGCATTCACCCCTCCACTTT.

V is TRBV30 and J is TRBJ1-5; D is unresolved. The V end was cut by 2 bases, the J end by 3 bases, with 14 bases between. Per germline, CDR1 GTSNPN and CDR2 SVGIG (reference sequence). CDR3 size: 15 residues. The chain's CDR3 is CAWSPGDWINQPQHF. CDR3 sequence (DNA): TGTGCCTGGAGTCCTGGCGATTGGATCAATCAGCCCCAGCATTTT.

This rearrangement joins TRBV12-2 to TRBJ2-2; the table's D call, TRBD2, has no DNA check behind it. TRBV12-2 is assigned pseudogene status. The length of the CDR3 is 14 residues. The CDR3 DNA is TGTGCCAGTTCGGGAGCGCGGGGCACCGGGGAGCTGTTTTTT. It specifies CASSGARGTGELFF.

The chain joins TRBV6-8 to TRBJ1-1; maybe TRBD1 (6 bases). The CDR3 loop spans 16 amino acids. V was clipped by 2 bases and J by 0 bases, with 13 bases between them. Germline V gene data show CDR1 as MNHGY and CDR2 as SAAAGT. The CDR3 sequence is CASSYQLGQLNTEAFF. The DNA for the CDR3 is TGTGCCAGCAGTTACCAACTCGGACAGCTGAACACTGAAGCTTTCTTT.

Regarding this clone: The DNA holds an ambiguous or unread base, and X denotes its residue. CDR3 in DNA: TGTGCCAGCAGCTTAGTGAATCGCCGTTTGAGCYCCTATAATTCACCCCTCCACTTT. Protein: CASSLVNRRLSXYNSPLHF. The chain uses TRBV11-3 and TRBJ1-6; D ambiguous. V lost 1 base and J 2 bases, leaving 18 bases between the germline ends. Per germline, CDR1 SGHNT and CDR2 YENEEA. This CDR3 contains 19 residues.

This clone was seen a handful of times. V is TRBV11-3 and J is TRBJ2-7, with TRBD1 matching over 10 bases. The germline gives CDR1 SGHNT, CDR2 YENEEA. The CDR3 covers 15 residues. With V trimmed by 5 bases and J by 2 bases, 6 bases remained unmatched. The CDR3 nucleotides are TGTGCCAGCAGCACGCAAGGACAGGGGGCCTACGAGCAGTACTTC. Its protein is CASSTQGQGAYEQYF.

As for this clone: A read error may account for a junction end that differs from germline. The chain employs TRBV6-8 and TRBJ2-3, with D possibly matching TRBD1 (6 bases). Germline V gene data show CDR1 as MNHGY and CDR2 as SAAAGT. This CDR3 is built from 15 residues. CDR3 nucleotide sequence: TGTGCCATCAGTGTTAGCGAGGGGGTTACAGATACGCAGTATTTT. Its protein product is CAISVSEGVTDTQYF.

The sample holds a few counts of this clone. This CDR3 is CASSFGLAGGETQYF. CDR3 nucleotide sequence: TGTGCCAGCAGCTTTGGACTAGCGGGGGGAGAGACCCAGTACTTC. The chain is built from TRBV11-3 and TRBJ2-5, with 14 bases matching TRBD2. V shed 3 bases, J shed 4 bases, and the junction held 1 base outside the gene matches. The CDR3 extends over 15 amino acids. Germline assignment: CDR1 SGHNT and CDR2 YENEEA.

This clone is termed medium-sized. The CDR3 spells CASSPGTGYNEQFF. For the CDR3, the DNA is TGTGCCAGCAGCCCCGGGACAGGATACAATGAGCAGTTCTTC. This chain connects TRBV11-3 to TRBJ2-1; TRBD1 aligns across 8 bases. CDR1 and CDR2 (germline): SGHNT, YENEEA. CDR3 length: 14 residues. J was trimmed by 4 bases and V by 5 bases; bases with no gene match: 4.

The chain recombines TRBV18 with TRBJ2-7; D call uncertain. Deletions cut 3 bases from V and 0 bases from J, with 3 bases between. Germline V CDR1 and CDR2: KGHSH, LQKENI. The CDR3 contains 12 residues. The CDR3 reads CASSPNSYEQYF. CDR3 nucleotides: TGTGCCAGCTCACCGAACTCCTACGAGCAGTACTTC.

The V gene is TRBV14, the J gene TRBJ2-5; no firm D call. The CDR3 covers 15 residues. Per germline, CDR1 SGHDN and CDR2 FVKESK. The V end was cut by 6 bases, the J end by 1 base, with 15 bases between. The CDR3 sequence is CASSQLIRSQETQYF. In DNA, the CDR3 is TGTGCCAGCAGTCAGCTAATCCGGAGCCAAGAGACCCAGTACTTC.

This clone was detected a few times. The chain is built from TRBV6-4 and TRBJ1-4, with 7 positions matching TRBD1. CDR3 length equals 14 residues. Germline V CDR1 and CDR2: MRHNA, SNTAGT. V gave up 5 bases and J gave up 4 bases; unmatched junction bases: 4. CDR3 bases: TGTGCCAGCAGTTTTACAGGGGATAATGAAAAACTGTTTTTT. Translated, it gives CASSFTGDNEKLFF.

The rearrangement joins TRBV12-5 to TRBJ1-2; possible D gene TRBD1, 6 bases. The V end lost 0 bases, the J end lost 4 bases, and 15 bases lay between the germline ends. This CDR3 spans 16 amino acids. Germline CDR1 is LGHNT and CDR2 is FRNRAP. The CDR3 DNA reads TGTGCTAGTGGTTTGGTACGCGGACAGACCGTCTATGGCTACACCTTC. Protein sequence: CASGLVRGQTVYGYTF.

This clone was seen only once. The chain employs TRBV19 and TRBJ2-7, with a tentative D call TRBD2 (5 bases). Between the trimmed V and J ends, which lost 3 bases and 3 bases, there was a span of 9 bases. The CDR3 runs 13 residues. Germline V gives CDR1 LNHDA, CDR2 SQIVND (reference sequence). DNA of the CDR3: TGTGCCAGTAGTATGGTAGGGAGCTACGAGCAGTACTTC. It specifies CASSMVGSYEQYF.

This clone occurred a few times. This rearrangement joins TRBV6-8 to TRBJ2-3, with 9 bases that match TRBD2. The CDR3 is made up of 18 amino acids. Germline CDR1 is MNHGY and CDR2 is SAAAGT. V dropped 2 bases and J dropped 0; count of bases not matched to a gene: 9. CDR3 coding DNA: TGTGCCAGCAGTTACCTGGGCGGGGGGGCCTCTAGCACAGATACGCAGTATTTT. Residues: CASSYLGGGASSTDTQYF.

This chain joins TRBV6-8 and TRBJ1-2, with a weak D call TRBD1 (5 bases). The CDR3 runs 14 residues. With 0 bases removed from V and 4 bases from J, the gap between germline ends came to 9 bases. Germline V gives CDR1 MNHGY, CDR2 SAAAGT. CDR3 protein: CASSYSRQLYGYTF. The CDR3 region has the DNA TGTGCCAGCAGTTACTCGAGACAGCTCTATGGCTACACCTTC.

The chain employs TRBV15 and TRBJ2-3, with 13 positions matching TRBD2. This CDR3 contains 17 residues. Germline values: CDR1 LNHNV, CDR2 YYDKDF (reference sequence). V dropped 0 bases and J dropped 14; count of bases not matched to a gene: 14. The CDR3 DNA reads TGTGCCACCAGCAGAGACCGACTAGCGGGGGGAACAGATACGGGGTATTTT. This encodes CATSRDRLAGGTDTGYF.

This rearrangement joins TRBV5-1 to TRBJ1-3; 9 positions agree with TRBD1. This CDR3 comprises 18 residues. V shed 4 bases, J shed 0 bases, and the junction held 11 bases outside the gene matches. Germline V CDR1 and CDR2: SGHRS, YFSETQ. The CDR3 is CASSPGTGRLLSGNTIYF. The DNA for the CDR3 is TGCGCCAGCAGCCCCGGGACAGGGAGGCTTCTCTCTGGAAACACCATATATTTT.

CDR3 loop: CASLPPGGFAEAFF. The CDR3, as DNA: TGTGCCAGTCTGCCCCCGGGCGGATTCGCTGAAGCTTTCTTT. The chain carries TRBV28 and TRBJ1-1, with D unclear. The V gene lost 9 bases and the J gene lost 6 bases, with 20 bases spanning the gap. CDR1 and CDR2 (germline): MDHEN, SYDVKM. CDR3 length: 14 amino acids.

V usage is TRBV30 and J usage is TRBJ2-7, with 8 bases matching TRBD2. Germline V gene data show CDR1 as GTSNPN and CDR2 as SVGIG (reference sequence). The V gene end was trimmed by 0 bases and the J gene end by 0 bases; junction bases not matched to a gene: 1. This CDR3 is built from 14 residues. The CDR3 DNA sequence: TGTGCCTGGAGTGTTAGCGGGATCTCCTACGAGCAGTACTTC. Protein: CAWSVSGISYEQYF.